Listed here is a single T cell receptor (beta chain). As yet, its antigen is unknown. This CDR3 is also generated by other DNA sequences in the sample. This entry belongs to a study of shared clonotypes between healthy human individuals. Study in general: Three plates each covered CD4 naive and memory; CD8 naive two, CD8 memory one.

Study-wide results and caveats: Larger estimated richness was generally seen in naive subsets than in memory subsets.

Sequencing used immunoSEQ multiplex PCR; TCRdb keeps in-frame clones, though not all of them. The top ten clones hold roughly 0.13% of a sample with millions of clones, 90% to 95% of them seen once. The germline gives CDR1 MDHEN, CDR2 SYDVKM. This CDR3 is built from 12 residues. V lost 5 bases and J 1 base, leaving 4 bases between the germline ends. This sequence originates from a man between 18 and 29 years old in good health. Sequencing was carried out using naive CD4+ T cells sorted from blood. Described subset: CD45RA+ positively selected. The chain uses TRBV28 and TRBJ2-3; D is uncertain. This CDR3 is CASSLGTDTQYF. In DNA, the CDR3 is TGTGCCAGCAGTCTCGGCACAGATACGCAGTATTTT.